This T cell receptor (beta chain) was identified in a study of regulatory T cells in long-lasting Graves disease. Study-level results: A reduction in accuracy may have resulted from the small sample size.

Time point described: newly diagnosed GD, antithyroid drugs for less than 3 months. Isolated PBMC RNA provided the starting material for the TCR library. As collected, the peripheral blood samples measured roughly 8.6 milliliters each and went into EDTA tubes. Germline CDR1 MNHNS, CDR2 SASEGT. The CDR3 loop spans 15 amino acids. The V and J ends lost 8 bases and 7 bases respectively, with 20 bases between them. Arm-PCR of CDR3 regions with iRepertoire HTBI primers generated TCR beta libraries. TCRdb called the multiplex PCR reads again in MiXCR, with one record for every CDR3 protein. This table holds hundreds of thousands of distinct CDR3 sequences, roughly a sixth found once. Comment on this clonotype: The antigen remains unidentified.

The same sample was also studied in work on T cells in Graves' hyperthyroidism and ophthalmopathy.

The chain recombines TRBV6-1 with TRBJ2-2; D possibly uses TRBD1 or TRBD2 (5 bases each). This specimen was peripheral blood mononuclear cells (PBMCs), taken at new diagnosis, from a patient treated with antithyroid drugs. The clonotype comes from a man aged 40-49 years with Graves disease. As DNA, the CDR3 is TGTGCCAGCGGACGGGACGCCGGGTGGGTCGGGGAGCTGTTTTTT. This gives the protein CASGRDAGWVGELFF.